These 27 T cell receptor beta chains originate from one sample sequenced in a study of T cell responses to AZD1222 COVID-19 vaccine. Assay: immunoSEQ multiplex PCR; the TCRdb copy retains only in-frame clones and omits some. The table lists some 150,000 clones, 85% to 95% of them singletons. The material sequenced was peripheral blood, taken on day 0 of AZD1222 vaccination. The receptors were gathered from an adult in good health.

The V and J genes are TRBV7-8 and TRBJ2-7; 7 nucleotides agree with TRBD1. The germline CDR1 and CDR2 sequences are SGHVS and FQNEAQ. The CDR3 consists of 16 residues. The V gene end was trimmed by 3 bases and the J gene end by 2 bases; junction bases not matched to a gene: 10. The CDR3: CASSFSTGKGPYEQYF. CDR3 DNA sequence: TGTGCCAGCAGCTTTTCGACAGGGAAAGGCCCCTACGAGCAGTACTTC.

This rearrangement joins TRBV27 to TRBJ2-7, with D perhaps given as TRBD1 or TRBD2 (6 bases each). The germline gives CDR1 MNHEY, CDR2 SMNVEV (reference sequence). V was clipped by 6 bases and J by 0 bases, with 15 bases between them. The CDR3 loop spans 15 amino acids. The CDR3 spells CASSYGGGSSYEQYF. The CDR3 region has the DNA TGTGCCAGCAGCTACGGAGGGGGGAGCTCCTACGAGCAGTACTTC.

This clone was picked up one time. CDR3 protein: CASMAGGFGYTF. The DNA for the CDR3 is TGTGCCAGCATGGCAGGGGGTTTTGGCTACACCTTC. The J gene is TRBJ1-2, the V gene TRBV27; 7 bases fit TRBD1. Germline trimming cut 7 bases from V and 7 bases from J; bases unmatched to any gene: 6. This CDR3 has 12 residues. Germline V CDR1 and CDR2: MNHEY, SMNVEV (reference sequence).

The chain has TRBV30 and TRBJ1-1; D is unclear. This CDR3 has 11 amino acids. The germline V gene encodes CDR1 GTSNPN and CDR2 SVGIG (reference sequence). The ends were cut back, 1 base at V and 11 bases at J, with 11 bases in the middle. This chain's CDR3 is CAWSAPFQAFF. The DNA of the CDR3 is TGTGCCTGGAGTGCGCCCTTTCAGGCTTTCTTT.

The chain uses TRBV14 and TRBJ2-7; 7 positions match TRBD1. Germline-derived CDR1 and CDR2 are SGHDN and FVKESK. CDR3 length: 14 residues. Losses at the gene ends were 3 bases for V and 2 bases for J; bases not matched to a gene: 4. The CDR3 region has the DNA TGTGCCAGCAGCCATTGGGACAGAACCTACGAGCAGTACTTC. Protein sequence: CASSHWDRTYEQYF.

This chain joins TRBV15 and TRBJ2-1; perhaps TRBD1 as D (6 bases). CDR1 is LNHNV and CDR2 is YYDKDF in the germline V gene (reference sequence). Trimming left V 5 bases short and J 7 bases short, with 12 bases between. The CDR3 is 13 amino acids. The CDR3 sequence: CATSEYRDNEQFF. The CDR3 nucleotides are TGTGCCACCAGCGAGTACAGGGATAATGAGCAGTTCTTC.

The chain recombines TRBV11-2 with TRBJ2-7, with TRBD1 matching 7 bases. This CDR3 spans 15 amino acids. CDR1 is SGHAT, CDR2 FQNNGV, per germline. V shed 6 bases and J 2 bases; nucleotides not matched to a gene: 10. This CDR3 is CASRKFPGQTYEQYF. DNA of the CDR3: TGTGCCAGCAGGAAGTTCCCGGGACAGACCTACGAGCAGTACTTC.

This chain links TRBV4-3 with TRBJ1-4; weak D call: TRBD1 (5 bases). There are 16 residues in the CDR3. Trimming removed 0 bases at V and 4 bases at J, with 12 bases between. Per the germline V gene, CDR1 is LGHNA and CDR2 is YSLEER. The CDR3 DNA reads TGCGCCAGCAGCCAAGAAATCGGACATAGTAATGAAAAACTGTTTTTT. The encoded protein is CASSQEIGHSNEKLFF.

The J gene is TRBJ2-3, the V gene TRBV11-3; no clear D gene. The CDR3 loop spans 14 amino acids. The germline gives CDR1 SGHNT, CDR2 YENEEA. Trimming took off 1 base at V and 6 bases at J, with 11 bases between the two ends. The CDR3 is CASSLGVELDTQYF. CDR3 in DNA: TGTGCCAGCAGCTTAGGGGTGGAGTTGGATACGCAGTATTTT.

Only one count was recorded for this clone. V and J are TRBV12-3 or TRBV12-4 and TRBJ1-2, with D perhaps TRBD1 (5 bases). V lost 6 bases and J lost 3, with 11 bases in between. The CDR3 spans 13 residues. In nucleotides, the CDR3 is TGTGCCAGCAGCCCCGCGGGGGACTATGGCTACACCTTC. Its protein product is CASSPAGDYGYTF.

J is TRBJ2-7 and V is TRBV19, with 11 bases identical to TRBD1. Germline V gene lookup returns CDR1 LNHDA and CDR2 SQIVND (reference sequence). With V trimmed by 8 bases and J by 6 bases, 3 bases remained unmatched. The CDR3 extends over 12 amino acids. The CDR3 coding sequence is TGTGCCAGTCAGGGACAGGGGGGCGAGCAGTACTTC. This gives the protein CASQGQGGEQYF.

The chain uses TRBV25-1 and TRBJ1-2; a weak D match, TRBD1 (6 bases). CDR3 length: 14 residues. The V gene's germline CDR1 is MGHDK and CDR2 SYGVNS. Deletions cut 4 bases from V and 5 bases from J, with 14 bases between. CDR3 region: CASSAGVAPYGYTF. The CDR3 DNA follows: TGTGCCAGCAGTGCAGGGGTCGCACCTTATGGCTACACCTTC.

This chain uses TRBV18 with TRBJ2-3; weak D call: TRBD2 (5 bases). The germline CDR1 and CDR2 sequences are KGHSH and LQKENI. The CDR3 is made up of 11 amino acids. Trimming shortened V by 6 bases and J by 5 bases, and 6 bases separated the two germline ends. CDR3 DNA: TGTGCCAGCTCTCGGGGAGATACGCAGTATTTT. It codes for CASSRGDTQYF.

This chain uses TRBV27 with TRBJ2-3; possibly TRBD1 or TRBD2 for D (5 bases each). Deletions cut 5 bases from V and 1 base from J, with 19 bases between. There are 17 residues in the CDR3. CDR1 and CDR2 from the germline V gene are MNHEY and SMNVEV (reference sequence). The DNA of the CDR3 is TGTGCCAGCAGTCTCGGGCAGGGAGACAGCGGCACAGATACGCAGTATTTT. Protein sequence: CASSLGQGDSGTDTQYF.

By share, this clone ranks as medium-sized. The chain employs TRBV30 and TRBJ1-6; no definite D call. Germline CDR1 is GTSNPN and CDR2 is SVGIG (reference sequence). V gave up 5 bases and J gave up 3 bases, with 8 bases separating them. The CDR3 is 13 residues long. The CDR3 here is CAWAQSYNSPLHF. CDR3 coding DNA: TGTGCCTGGGCCCAGAGCTATAATTCACCCCTCCACTTT.

The V call is TRBV20-1, the J call TRBJ1-1; D gene unclear. The germline V gene has CDR1 DFQATT and CDR2 SNEGSKA (reference sequence). This CDR3 spans 9 amino acids. The ends were cut back, 3 bases at V and 6 bases at J, with 2 bases in the middle. CDR3 amino acids: CSASSEAFF. The CDR3 DNA follows: TGCAGTGCTAGTTCTGAAGCTTTCTTT.

As concerns this clone: Other DNA variants within this sample encode the same CDR3. The chain carries TRBV15 and TRBJ2-7, with 10 bases matching TRBD1. Germline values: CDR1 LNHNV, CDR2 YYDKDF (reference sequence). J gave up 5 bases and V 1 base, and 2 bases lay outside the gene matches. The CDR3 consists of 14 residues. CDR3 amino acids: CATSRVGTGDEQYF. In nucleotides, the CDR3 is TGTGCCACCAGCAGAGTCGGGACAGGGGACGAGCAGTACTTC.

Note on this clone: The junction does not match germline at one end; this may be a read error. The J gene is TRBJ2-5, the V gene TRBV9, with D possibly being TRBD2 (6 bases). Germline V lookup: CDR1 SGDLS, CDR2 YYNGEE. The CDR3 consists of 13 residues. The CDR3 region has the DNA TGTGCCAGCAGCCCAGAGGCCGGGACTCTGGGAAACTTC. It specifies CASSPEAGTLGNF.

The chain recombines TRBV7-9 with TRBJ1-1, with D possibly matching TRBD1 (6 bases). The V and J ends lost 5 bases and 8 bases respectively, with 18 bases between them. Germline CDR1 is SEHNR and CDR2 is FQNEAQ (reference sequence). This CDR3 comprises 14 residues. The CDR3: CASSKAFRGAEAFF. The CDR3 region has the DNA TGTGCCAGCAGCAAAGCTTTTCGGGGGGCAGAAGCTTTCTTT.

This clone appeared once. CDR3 sequence (DNA): TGTGCCAGCAGCCCGGACGGGTCCTCTGGGGCCAACGTCCTGACTTTC. Translating gives CASSPDGSSGANVLTF. This chain joins TRBV7-6 and TRBJ2-6; D gene uncertain. V lost 5 bases to trimming and J lost 0 bases, with 11 bases between them. Germline CDR1 is SGHVS and CDR2 is FNYEAQ. The CDR3 contains 16 residues.

The chain employs TRBV5-1 and TRBJ2-7; 7 bases agree with TRBD1. CDR1 and CDR2 from the germline V gene are SGHRS and YFSETQ. There are 16 residues in the CDR3. Unmatched junction bases numbered 12, after V lost 4 bases and J lost 2 bases. The CDR3 DNA sequence: TGCGCCAGCAGCGGCCAACCCACCGGGACAGCCTACGAGCAGTACTTC. It codes for CASSGQPTGTAYEQYF.

This clone was found a few times. The chain has TRBV9 and TRBJ1-2; TRBD1 agrees at 9 bases. Trimming removed 0 bases from V and 6 bases from J; junction bases left unmatched: 9. CDR1 and CDR2 from the germline V gene are SGDLS and YYNGEE. The CDR3 has 16 amino acids. CDR3 sequence reads: CASSVDAWTGEDGYTF. The CDR3 DNA is TGTGCCAGCAGCGTAGATGCGTGGACAGGGGAGGATGGCTACACCTTC.

V and J are TRBV7-3 and TRBJ2-1; D may be TRBD2 (5 bases). This CDR3 contains 13 residues. Trimming pared 9 bases from V and 8 bases from J, leaving 17 bases between. Germline V gene sequence: CDR1 SGHTA, CDR2 FQGTGA. The DNA for the CDR3 is TGTGCCAGTGGGCGGGTAATTGGGGATGAGCAGTTCTTC. Translating gives CASGRVIGDEQFF.

The rearrangement links TRBV10-3 to TRBJ2-3; tentative D call: TRBD2 (5 bases). Trimming took 7 bases from V and 2 from J, leaving 13 bases between them. The CDR3 is made up of 14 amino acids. Looked up from germline, CDR1 is ENHRY and CDR2 is SYGVKD. CDR3 sequence: CAITKEAATDTQYF. The CDR3 region has the DNA TGTGCCATCACAAAGGAAGCGGCCACAGATACGCAGTATTTT.

J is TRBJ1-2 and V is TRBV7-2; TRBD1 might be the D (6 bases). CDR1 SGHTA and CDR2 FQGNSA come from the germline V gene. Trimming removed 1 base at V and 8 bases at J, with 14 bases between. The CDR3 runs to 14 residues. CDR3 bases: TGTGCCAGCAGCTTAGGGGCAGGGGCGGGCGGCTACACCTTC. Translation: CASSLGAGAGGYTF.

This chain connects TRBV28 to TRBJ1-2, with D unclear. CDR1 and CDR2 from the germline V gene are MDHEN and SYDVKM. The CDR3 covers 13 residues. V was clipped by 6 bases and J by 0 bases, with 8 bases between them. The CDR3 bases are TGTGCCAGCAGCCCCCGAGCTAACTATGGCTACACCTTC. This translates into CASSPRANYGYTF.

The V and J genes are TRBV28 and TRBJ1-1; D ambiguous. The CDR3 loop spans 16 amino acids. Germline CDR1 is MDHEN and CDR2 is SYDVKM. Trimming shortened V by 1 base and J by 0 bases, and 12 bases separated the two germline ends. CDR3 region: CASSLYSLRMNTEAFF. In DNA, the CDR3 is TGTGCCAGCAGTTTATACAGTCTCAGGATGAACACTGAAGCTTTCTTT.